Sequencing of this T cell receptor (beta chain) was carried out in a study of response to subunit inactivated influenza vaccine. TCRdb re-called the RT-PCR reads through MiXCR, storing one row per CDR3 protein. The data show 550,000 to 800,000 distinct CDR3 sequences, more than 11% seen once. Remarks on this clonotype: The junction shows a germline mismatch at one end, possibly a read error.

The CDR3 consists of 13 residues. Looked up from germline, CDR1 is DFQATT and CDR2 is SNEGSKA (reference sequence). Sequencing used PBMCs from blood, obtained 14 to 15 days before vaccination. V gene TRBV20-1 combines with J gene TRBJ2-5; D perhaps matches TRBD1 (6 bases). This receptor was taken from a man in his forties or fifties who received an inactivated influenza vaccine. Written as DNA, the CDR3 is TGCAGTGCTACCTGGACAGACCAAAAGACCCAGTACTTC. Translating it yields CSATWTDQKTQYF.